The 19 T cell receptor beta chains given below trace back to one sample, sequenced in a study of shared clonotypes between healthy human individuals. Assay used: immunoSEQ multiplex PCR; TCRdb lists only in-frame clones, some missing. This sample has some 2.1 million clones, with around 96% found just once. In the naive CD8 group, cells lacked CD45RO and were positively selected for CCR7, so terminally differentiated effector memory CD45RA+ cells were left out. Sequenced: naive CD8+ T cells sorted from blood. The receptors come from a man between 18 and 29 years old in good health.

V and J are TRBV2 and TRBJ1-1; no clear D gene. The V end was cut by 10 bases, the J end by 1 base, with 13 bases between. Germline V gene data show CDR1 as SNHLY and CDR2 as FYNNEI. The CDR3 has 13 residues. The CDR3 DNA is TGTGCCACCATGTCCGCCCGGAACACTGAAGCTTTCTTT. Amino acids: CATMSARNTEAFF.

This chain joins TRBV27 and TRBJ2-5; tentative D call: TRBD1 (6 bases). Germline CDR1 reads MNHEY; CDR2 reads SMNVEV (reference sequence). The CDR3 has 14 amino acids. V lost 8 bases and J 4 bases, leaving 17 bases between the germline ends. CDR3 loop: CASASRGVIETQYF. The CDR3, as DNA: TGTGCCAGCGCCAGCAGGGGTGTGATAGAGACCCAGTACTTC.

V is TRBV4-3 and J is TRBJ2-7, with 8 bases lining up with TRBD1. V shed 3 bases and J 7 bases; nucleotides not matched to a gene: 11. Germline CDR1 is LGHNA and CDR2 is YSLEER. The CDR3 totals 15 residues. In DNA form, the CDR3 reads TGCGCCAGCAGCCACCAGGACAGGGATGCAGGGGAGCAGTACTTC. As protein: CASSHQDRDAGEQYF.

This chain connects TRBV18 to TRBJ2-1, with 9 bases matching TRBD1. The V and J ends lost 3 bases and 4 bases, in that order; junction bases with no gene match: 7. The germline gives CDR1 KGHSH, CDR2 LQKENI. CDR3 length equals 16 residues. As DNA, the CDR3 is TGTGCCAGCTCACCTATCGACAGGGGGGAGTACAATGAGCAGTTCTTC. Its protein is CASSPIDRGEYNEQFF.

The V and J genes are TRBV4-1 and TRBJ1-6; D gene unclear. There are 15 residues in the CDR3. Germline V lookup: CDR1 MGHRA, CDR2 YSYEKL. The ends were cut back, 0 bases at V and 10 bases at J, with 13 bases in the middle. CDR3 in amino acids: CASSQDQRVGSPLHF. CDR3 in DNA: TGCGCCAGCAGCCAAGATCAGAGGGTGGGATCACCCCTCCACTTT.

The rearrangement uses TRBV29-1 and TRBJ2-7, with TRBD1 matching over 10 bases. The V gene end was trimmed by 4 bases and the J gene end by 3 bases; junction bases not matched to a gene: 9. This CDR3 contains 15 residues. Germline values: CDR1 SQVTM, CDR2 ANQGSEA. In nucleotides, the CDR3 is TGCAGCGTTGGACAACCCGGGACAGGGGACTACGAGCAGTACTTC. Translation gives CSVGQPGTGDYEQYF.

This chain connects TRBV5-6 to TRBJ2-2; TRBD1 agrees at 7 bases. The CDR3 is 16 amino acids. From germline, CDR1 is SGHDT and CDR2 YYEEEE. V lost 2 bases to trimming and J lost 0 bases; unmatched junction nucleotides: 4. The CDR3 nucleotides are TGTGCCAGCAGCTTAGGGGACAGTTCGAACACCGGGGAGCTGTTTTTT. Its protein is CASSLGDSSNTGELFF.

The chain is built from TRBV29-1 and TRBJ1-1; D ambiguous. The germline gives CDR1 SQVTM, CDR2 ANQGSEA. The CDR3 has 10 amino acids. The V and J ends lost 1 base and 8 bases respectively, with 5 bases between them. The CDR3 spells CSVEVNEAFF. The CDR3 bases are TGCAGCGTTGAAGTGAACGAAGCTTTCTTT. The complete variable domain, with remaining parts taken from reference TRBV29-1 and TRBJ1-1, reads SAVISQKPSRDICQRGTSLTIQCQVDSQVTMMFWYRQQPGQSLTLIATANQGSEATYESGFVIDKFPISRPNLTFSTLTVSNMSPEDSSIYLCSVEVNEAFFGQGTRLTVV.

As to this clone: A much larger clonotype is one base distant, so this may be a read error. Other nucleotide sequences in the sample specify the same CDR3. The DNA of the CDR3 is TGTGCCAGCAATTCCTACGAGCAGTACTTC. Translating it yields CASNSYEQYF. This chain links TRBV6-4 with TRBJ2-7, with no clear D. The ends were cut back, 7 bases at V and 1 base at J, with 2 bases in the middle. The CDR3 length is 10 residues. CDR1 MRHNA and CDR2 SNTAGT come from the germline V gene.

DNA of the CDR3: TGTGCCAGCAGTGAAGCGTCTTGGGACGGGACCTACGAGCAGTACTTC. Its translation: CASSEASWDGTYEQYF. The rearrangement links TRBV6-1 to TRBJ2-7; possibly TRBD1 or TRBD2 for D (5 bases each). The CDR3 sequence is 16 residues long. The V end was cut by 0 bases, the J end by 2 bases, with 14 bases between. The germline V gene encodes CDR1 MNHNS and CDR2 SASEGT.

The V and J genes are TRBV21-1 and TRBJ1-5; the table calls TRBD1, which could not be checked here. TRBV21-1 is noted as a pseudogene. The CDR3 sequence is 15 residues long. Here the CDR3 DNA reads TGTGCCAGCGATGGGGACAGGGGGCACGATCAGCCCCAGCATTTT. It yields the protein CASDGDRGHDQPQHF.

The chain has TRBV6-1 and TRBJ2-5; D gene uncertain. The CDR3 is 15 amino acids. In germline, CDR1 is MNHNS, CDR2 SASEGT. Trimming took off 5 bases at V and 3 bases at J, with 16 bases between the two ends. The CDR3 DNA reads as TGTGCCAGCAGTATCCGCTTGGGGTTCAAAGAGACCCAGTACTTC. Its translation: CASSIRLGFKETQYF.

This chain links TRBV7-2 with TRBJ2-7; TRBD2 agrees at 9 bases. The CDR3 runs to 18 residues. J was trimmed by 2 bases and V by 0 bases; bases with no gene match: 11. Per germline, CDR1 SGHTA and CDR2 FQGNSA. DNA for the CDR3: TGTGCCAGCAGCTTAGCAGGAAGCGGGAGGCCCTTTGCCTACGAGCAGTACTTC. Amino acids: CASSLAGSGRPFAYEQYF.

To note about this clone: The sample holds other DNA sequences that translate to the same CDR3. This rearrangement joins TRBV6-5 to TRBJ2-7, with 11 nucleotides matching TRBD2. The CDR3 has 14 amino acids. Losses at the gene ends were 4 bases for V and 2 bases for J; bases not matched to a gene: 1. CDR1 and CDR2 from the germline V gene are MNHEY and SVGAGI. The CDR3 region is CASSLLAGAYEQYF. CDR3 coding DNA: TGTGCCAGCAGTTTACTAGCGGGAGCCTACGAGCAGTACTTC.

As to this clone: This specimen includes other DNA sequences encoding the same CDR3. The chain employs TRBV27 and TRBJ2-7; no clear D. Trimming took off 0 bases at V and 3 bases at J, with 3 bases between the two ends. Looked up from germline, CDR1 is MNHEY and CDR2 is SMNVEV (reference sequence). The CDR3 runs to 12 residues. In nucleotides, the CDR3 is TGTGCCAGCAGTTTATCCGGCTACGAGCAGTACTTC. It is translated as CASSLSGYEQYF.

Comment on this clone: The sample carries other DNA sequences with the same CDR3. The rearrangement joins TRBV27 to TRBJ2-7, with TRBD1 matching 10 bases. In germline, CDR1 is MNHEY, CDR2 SMNVEV (reference sequence). The junction had 4 bases not matched to a gene; V was cut back by 6 bases and J by 2 bases. This CDR3 has 14 residues. CDR3 DNA sequence: TGTGCCAGCAGCCCGGGACAGGGGCCCTACGAGCAGTACTTC. Its translation: CASSPGQGPYEQYF.

The chain employs TRBV18 and TRBJ2-7; 10 nucleotides agree with TRBD1. The junction had 7 bases not matched to a gene; V was cut back by 3 bases and J by 2 bases. Per the germline V gene, CDR1 is KGHSH and CDR2 is LQKENI. The CDR3 loop spans 16 amino acids. The CDR3 DNA reads TGTGCCAGCTCACCCCAGAAGGGACAGGGGACCTACGAGCAGTACTTC. Amino acid sequence: CASSPQKGQGTYEQYF.

The V gene is TRBV7-9, the J gene TRBJ2-2; 7 bases align to TRBD1. CDR1 SEHNR and CDR2 FQNEAQ come from the germline V gene (reference sequence). CDR3 size: 13 residues. Unmatched junction bases numbered 3, after V lost 5 bases and J lost 6 bases. The CDR3 sequence is CASSAGGSGELFF. CDR3 nucleotide sequence: TGTGCCAGCAGCGCAGGGGGTTCCGGGGAGCTGTTTTTT.

The CDR3 nucleotides are TGTGCCAGCAGTGAGACGGCGGAGGGGGCTGAAGCTTTCTTT. It translates to CASSETAEGAEAFF. The chain couples TRBV6-5 to TRBJ1-1; tentative D call: TRBD1 (6 bases). This CDR3 has 14 residues. In germline, CDR1 is MNHEY, CDR2 SVGAGI. With 5 bases removed from V and 6 bases from J, the gap between germline ends came to 16 bases.